The 26 T cell receptor beta chains below were found in one sample sequenced in a study of blood T cell repertoires in COVID-19. The table came from immunoSEQ multiplex PCR; TCRdb's copy has only in-frame clones and leaves some out. In the table there are roughly 190,000 clones, roughly 94% of which are singletons. Sequencing input: peripheral blood. The receptor source for this set is a man aged 30 to 45 with COVID-19, enrolled during active disease.

The J gene is TRBJ1-2, the V gene TRBV5-1, with no clear D. V gave up 4 bases and J gave up 4 bases, with 11 bases separating them. The length of the CDR3 is 13 residues. The germline CDR1 and CDR2 sequences are SGHRS and YFSETQ. CDR3 residues: CASSPSPGYGYTF. The CDR3 coding sequence is TGCGCCAGCAGCCCCAGTCCTGGCTATGGCTACACCTTC.

The chain joins TRBV11-2 to TRBJ2-7; a weak D match, TRBD2 (6 bases). This CDR3 is 13 amino acids long. With 0 bases removed from V and 12 bases from J, the gap between germline ends came to 15 bases. CDR1 and CDR2 (germline): SGHAT, FQNNGV. The CDR3 loop is CASSLDRRGVGYF. In nucleotides, the CDR3 is TGTGCCAGCAGCTTAGATCGGAGGGGAGTAGGGTACTTC.

The chain has TRBV10-1 and TRBJ1-5; 7 bases align to TRBD1. The germline V gene has CDR1 WNHNN and CDR2 SYGVQD (reference sequence). The CDR3 runs to 14 residues. V shed 9 bases, J shed 0 bases, and the junction held 5 bases outside the gene matches. The CDR3 sequence is CARQGESSNQPQHF. The CDR3 nucleotides read TGCGCCAGGCAGGGGGAAAGTAGCAATCAGCCCCAGCATTTT.

The chain uses TRBV19 and TRBJ1-1, with 7 bases that match TRBD1. The CDR3 loop spans 17 amino acids. Germline V gene sequence: CDR1 LNHDA, CDR2 SQIVND (reference sequence). Trimming took 2 bases from V and 4 from J; bases not matched to a gene: 13. The CDR3 bases are TGTGCCAGTAGTATACTCTGGGTGGTCAGGGGGAGCACTGAAGCTTTCTTT. Amino acid sequence: CASSILWVVRGSTEAFF.

The CDR3 sequence is CASSLAGVTGTDTQYF. CDR3 in DNA: TGTGCCAGCAGCTTGGCCGGGGTAACGGGCACAGATACGCAGTATTTT. The rearrangement links TRBV5-4 to TRBJ2-3; tentatively, D is TRBD2 (5 bases). The CDR3 is made up of 16 amino acids. V lost 0 bases and J 1 base, leaving 12 bases between the germline ends. Looked up from germline, CDR1 is SGHNT and CDR2 is YYREEE (reference sequence). The full variable domain, with the rest looked up from reference TRBV5-4 and TRBJ2-3, is ETGVTQSPTHLIKTRGQQVTLRCSSQSGHNTVSWYQQALGQGPQFIFQYYREEENGRGNFPPRFSGLQFPNYSSELNVNALELDDSALYLCASSLAGVTGTDTQYFGPGTRLTVL.

The V call is TRBV19, the J call TRBJ2-5, with TRBD1 matching 7 bases. Unmatched junction bases numbered 7, after V lost 5 bases and J lost 1 base. Germline V gene data show CDR1 as LNHDA and CDR2 as SQIVND (reference sequence). This CDR3 has 15 residues. This CDR3 is CASSPGQLLQETQYF. Here the CDR3 DNA reads TGTGCCAGTAGTCCGGGACAGCTCCTCCAAGAGACCCAGTACTTC.

The chain recombines TRBV15 with TRBJ2-7; tentatively, D is TRBD2 (6 bases). The CDR3 covers 13 residues. CDR1 and CDR2 from the germline V gene are LNHNV and YYDKDF (reference sequence). V dropped 0 bases and J dropped 5 bases, with 8 bases sitting between them. CDR3 in DNA: TGTGCCACCAGCAGAGAAGGAGGGGACGAGCAGTACTTC. Protein: CATSREGGDEQYF.

V is TRBV5-5 and J is TRBJ1-1; TRBD1 might be the D (6 bases). The CDR3 covers 15 residues. The ends were cut back, 4 bases at V and 1 base at J, with 14 bases in the middle. CDR1 is SGHKS, CDR2 YYEKEE, per germline (reference sequence). The CDR3 loop reads CASSLTGQRNTEAFF. In nucleotides, the CDR3 is TGTGCCAGCAGCCTTACGGGACAACGGAACACTGAAGCTTTCTTT.

V usage is TRBV25-1 and J usage is TRBJ2-3; 9 bases map to TRBD1. Germline assignment: CDR1 MGHDK and CDR2 SYGVNS. The CDR3 runs 15 residues. The V gene end was trimmed by 5 bases and the J gene end by 4 bases; junction bases not matched to a gene: 7. CDR3 nucleotides: TGTGCCAGCAGTCTCCGGGACAGGGCCGCAGATACGCAGTATTTT. It codes for CASSLRDRAADTQYF. The full variable domain, its missing parts supplied by reference TRBV25-1 and TRBJ2-3, is EADIYQTPRYLVIGTGKKITLECSQTMGHDKMYWYQQDPGMELHLIHYSYGVNSTEKGDLSSESTVSRIRTEHFPLTLESARPSHTSQYLCASSLRDRAADTQYFGPGTRLTVL.

This chain joins TRBV11-2 and TRBJ1-1, with D unresolved. Trimming removed 6 bases from V and 0 bases from J, with 8 bases in between. The germline V gene has CDR1 SGHAT and CDR2 FQNNGV. This CDR3 comprises 13 residues. CDR3 in DNA: TGTGCCAGCAGTGTGAGCATGAACACTGAAGCTTTCTTT. This codes for CASSVSMNTEAFF.

The sample holds a few counts of this clone. The J gene is TRBJ1-1, the V gene TRBV27; perhaps TRBD1 as D (5 bases). V lost 5 bases, J lost 5 bases, and 18 bases lay in between. The CDR3 is 15 amino acids. Germline V gene sequence: CDR1 MNHEY, CDR2 SMNVEV (reference sequence). The CDR3 is CASSLNAGRKTEAFF. The CDR3 DNA reads TGTGCCAGCAGTCTAAATGCAGGGAGGAAAACTGAAGCTTTCTTT.

This chain uses TRBV5-5 with TRBJ1-1; 11 bases agree with TRBD1. The CDR3 has 14 amino acids. Germline V CDR1 and CDR2: SGHKS, YYEKEE (reference sequence). With V trimmed by 4 bases and J by 5 bases, 4 bases remained unmatched. The CDR3 loop reads CASSAGQGGTEAFF. For the CDR3, the DNA is TGTGCCAGCAGCGCGGGACAGGGGGGTACTGAAGCTTTCTTT. Together with reference TRBV5-5 and TRBJ1-1, the CDR3 gives the full variable domain: DAGVTQSPTHLIKTRGQQVTLRCSPISGHKSVSWYQQVLGQGPQFIFQYYEKEERGRGNFPDRFSARQFPNYSSELNVNALLLGDSALYLCASSAGQGGTEAFFGQGTRLTVV.

The J gene is TRBJ2-3, the V gene TRBV19; TRBD2 agrees at 8 bases. The CDR3 is 15 residues long. Looked up from germline, CDR1 is LNHDA and CDR2 is SQIVND (reference sequence). Unmatched junction bases numbered 11, after V lost 4 bases and J lost 8 bases. CDR3 loop: CASSTAPRLASTQYF. CDR3 sequence (DNA): TGTGCCAGTAGTACCGCCCCTAGACTAGCGAGTACGCAGTATTTT.

This clone has just one count. The chain employs TRBV5-1 and TRBJ2-3; possibly TRBD2 for D (5 bases). V shed 0 bases and J shed 2 bases, with 16 bases lying between them. The germline CDR1 and CDR2 sequences are SGHRS and YFSETQ. The CDR3 has 17 residues. DNA of the CDR3: TGCGCCAGCAGCTTGGATAGTTTAACAGACTACACAGATACGCAGTATTTT. Translation: CASSLDSLTDYTDTQYF.

This clone is categorized as medium-sized (0.01 to 0.1%). This chain connects TRBV19 to TRBJ1-1; D is ambiguous. Germline lookup yields CDR1 LNHDA and CDR2 SQIVND (reference sequence). The CDR3 contains 15 residues. Between the trimmed V and J ends, which lost 1 base and 1 base, there was a span of 10 bases. In DNA form, the CDR3 reads TGTGCCAGTAGTATAGTGAGGGTCGGGAACACTGAAGCTTTCTTT. It yields the protein CASSIVRVGNTEAFF.

V usage is TRBV11-2 and J usage is TRBJ1-2, with a tentative D call TRBD1 (6 bases). The V gene's germline CDR1 is SGHAT and CDR2 FQNNGV. V gave up 5 bases and J gave up 2 bases, with 6 bases separating them. The CDR3 is made up of 12 amino acids. The CDR3 protein is CASSGQNYGYTF. The CDR3, as DNA: TGTGCCAGCAGCGGACAGAACTATGGCTACACCTTC.

The chain employs TRBV19 and TRBJ2-2; D unresolved. Germline CDR1 LNHDA, CDR2 SQIVND (reference sequence). There are 14 residues in the CDR3. The V end was cut by 2 bases, the J end by 2 bases, with 6 bases between. Here the CDR3 DNA reads TGTGCCAGTAGTATAACAGCCAACACCGGGGAGCTGTTTTTT. Protein sequence: CASSITANTGELFF.

The chain has TRBV5-5 and TRBJ1-5; D possibly corresponds to TRBD1 (5 bases). The CDR3 covers 14 residues. CDR1 and CDR2 (germline): SGHKS, YYEKEE (reference sequence). The V end was cut by 4 bases, the J end by 1 base, with 9 bases between. The DNA of the CDR3 is TGTGCCAGCAGCCCGGGGGTGAGCAATCAGCCCCAGCATTTT. The encoded protein is CASSPGVSNQPQHF.

This clone came up a few times. The V call is TRBV6-5, the J call TRBJ1-5; D may be TRBD1 (5 bases). V dropped 7 bases and J dropped 2 bases, with 9 bases sitting between them. Germline V gene data show CDR1 as MNHEY and CDR2 as SVGAGI. This CDR3 has 13 amino acids. In DNA, the CDR3 is TGTGCCAGCAAAGAGACAGGCAATCAGCCCCAGCATTTT. This encodes CASKETGNQPQHF.

The chain is built from TRBV11-3 and TRBJ2-5; D not resolved. Looked up from germline, CDR1 is SGHNT and CDR2 is YENEEA. V was trimmed by 5 bases and J by 0 bases, leaving 7 bases between them. CDR3 length equals 13 residues. DNA for the CDR3: TGTGCCAGCAGCCTCCGAGACCAAGAGACCCAGTACTTC. Translating gives CASSLRDQETQYF. The whole variable domain, filled in from reference TRBV11-3 and TRBJ2-5, reads EAGVVQSPRYKIIEKKQPVAFWCNPISGHNTLYWYLQNLGQGPELLIRYENEEAVDDSQLPKDRFSAERLKGVDSTLKIQPAELGDSAVYLCASSLRDQETQYFGPGTRLLVL.

Only one count was recorded for this clone. This chain links TRBV5-1 with TRBJ2-5; perhaps TRBD2 as D (6 bases). The CDR3 is 16 residues long. The ends were cut back, 4 bases at V and 0 bases at J, with 16 bases in the middle. Germline assignment: CDR1 SGHRS and CDR2 YFSETQ. The CDR3 bases are TGCGCCAGCAGCCCCGGGGGTCGGGGCAACCAAGAGACCCAGTACTTC. It translates to CASSPGGRGNQETQYF.

This chain uses TRBV27 with TRBJ2-1, with TRBD2 matching over 11 bases. V shed 6 bases and J 4 bases; nucleotides not matched to a gene: 8. In germline, CDR1 is MNHEY, CDR2 SMNVEV (reference sequence). The CDR3 loop spans 16 amino acids. The CDR3 nucleotides read TGTGCCAGCAGAGGGACTCTAGCGGGGGGATACAATGAGCAGTTCTTC. This translates into CASRGTLAGGYNEQFF.

V gene TRBV5-6 combines with J gene TRBJ1-1; no clear D gene. Germline values: CDR1 SGHDT, CDR2 YYEEEE. V shed 3 bases and J shed 8 bases, with 17 bases lying between them. This CDR3 spans 14 amino acids. The CDR3 sequence is CASSSPPLTVEAFF. The CDR3, as DNA: TGTGCCAGCAGCTCCCCCCCCTTGACTGTAGAAGCTTTCTTT.

For the CDR3, the DNA is TGTGCCAGCAACCCCGGGGAAGAGACCCAGTACTTC. Amino acids: CASNPGEETQYF. This sequence joins TRBV2 and TRBJ2-5, with D perhaps TRBD2 (5 bases). Between the trimmed V and J ends, which lost 7 bases and 3 bases, there was a span of 9 bases. Germline-derived CDR1 and CDR2 are SNHLY and FYNNEI. The length of the CDR3 is 12 residues.

This chain's CDR3 is CASSFQATSSYNEQFF. Here the CDR3 DNA reads TGCGCCAGCAGCTTCCAAGCGACTAGCTCCTACAATGAGCAGTTCTTC. The rearrangement uses TRBV5-1 and TRBJ2-1; possibly TRBD2 for D (6 bases). The length of the CDR3 is 16 residues. V lost 2 bases, J lost 0 bases, and 12 bases lay in between. Germline CDR1 and CDR2: SGHRS and YFSETQ.

This chain connects TRBV4-1 to TRBJ1-5, with unresolved D. From germline, CDR1 is MGHRA and CDR2 YSYEKL. The length of the CDR3 is 14 residues. The germline V and J ends were trimmed by 0 bases and 4 bases, with 7 bases remaining between them. For the CDR3, the DNA is TGCGCCAGCAGCCAAGATAATGTGAATCAGCCCCAGCATTTT. Translation: CASSQDNVNQPQHF.